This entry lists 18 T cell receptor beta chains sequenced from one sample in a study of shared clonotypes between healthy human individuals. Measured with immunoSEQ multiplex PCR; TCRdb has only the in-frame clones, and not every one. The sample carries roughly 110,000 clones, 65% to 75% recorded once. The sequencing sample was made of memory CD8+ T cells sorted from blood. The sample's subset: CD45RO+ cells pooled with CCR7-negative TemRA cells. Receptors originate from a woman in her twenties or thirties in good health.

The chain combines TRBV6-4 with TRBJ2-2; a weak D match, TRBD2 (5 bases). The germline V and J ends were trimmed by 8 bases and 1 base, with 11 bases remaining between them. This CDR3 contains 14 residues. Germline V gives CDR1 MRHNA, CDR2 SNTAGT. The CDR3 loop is CASSRTGNTGELFF. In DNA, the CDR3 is TGTGCCAGCTCTCGGACTGGGAACACCGGGGAGCTGTTTTTT.

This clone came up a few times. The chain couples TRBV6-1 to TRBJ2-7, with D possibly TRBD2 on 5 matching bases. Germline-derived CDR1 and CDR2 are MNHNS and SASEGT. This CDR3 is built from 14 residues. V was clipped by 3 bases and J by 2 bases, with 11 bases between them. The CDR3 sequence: CASSEGGQTYEQYF. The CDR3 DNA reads TGTGCCAGCAGTGAGGGCGGGCAAACCTACGAGCAGTACTTC.

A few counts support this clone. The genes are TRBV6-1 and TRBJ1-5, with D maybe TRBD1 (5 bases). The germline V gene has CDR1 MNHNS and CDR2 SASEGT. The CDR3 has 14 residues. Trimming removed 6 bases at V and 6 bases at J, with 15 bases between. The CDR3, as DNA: TGTGCCAGCAGGGACGGACGCAGGGCTCAGCCCCAGCATTTT. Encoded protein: CASRDGRRAQPQHF.

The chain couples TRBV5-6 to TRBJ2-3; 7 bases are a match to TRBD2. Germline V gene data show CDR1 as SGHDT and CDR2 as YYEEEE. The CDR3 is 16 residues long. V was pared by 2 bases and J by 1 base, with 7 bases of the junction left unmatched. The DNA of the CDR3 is TGTGCCAGCAGCTTTGGGTGGCTAGCGGGCACAGATACGCAGTATTTT. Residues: CASSFGWLAGTDTQYF.

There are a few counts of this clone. The DNA of the CDR3 is TGTGCCAGCAGGAAGACTAGCGGAATCGGCAATGAGCAGTTCTTC. This codes for CASRKTSGIGNEQFF. V and J are TRBV7-8 and TRBJ2-1; 9 nucleotides agree with TRBD2. Germline V CDR1 and CDR2: SGHVS, FQNEAQ. The V segment lost 6 bases and the J segment 6 bases; nucleotides outside the gene matches: 9. This CDR3 is 15 amino acids long. The full variable domain, completed using reference TRBV7-8 and TRBJ2-1, is GAGVSQSPRYKVAKRGQDVALRCDPISGHVSLFWYQQALGQGPEFLTYFQNEAQLDKSGLPSDRFFAERPEGSVSTLKIQRTQQEDSAVYLCASRKTSGIGNEQFFGPGTRLTVL.

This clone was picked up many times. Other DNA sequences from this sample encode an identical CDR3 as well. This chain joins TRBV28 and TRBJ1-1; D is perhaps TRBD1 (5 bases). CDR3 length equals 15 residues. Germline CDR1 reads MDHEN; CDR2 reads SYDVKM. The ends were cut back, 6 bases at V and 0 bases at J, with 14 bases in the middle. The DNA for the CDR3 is TGTGCCAGCAGAGAGAGGGGCTCCATGAACACTGAAGCTTTCTTT. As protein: CASRERGSMNTEAFF.

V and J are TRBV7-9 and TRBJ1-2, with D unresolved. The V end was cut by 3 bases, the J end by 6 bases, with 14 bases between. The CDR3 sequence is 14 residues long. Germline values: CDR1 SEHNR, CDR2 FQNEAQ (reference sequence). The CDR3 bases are TGTGCCAGCAGCTTTCCACAGCCGCGGCATGGCTACACCTTC. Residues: CASSFPQPRHGYTF.

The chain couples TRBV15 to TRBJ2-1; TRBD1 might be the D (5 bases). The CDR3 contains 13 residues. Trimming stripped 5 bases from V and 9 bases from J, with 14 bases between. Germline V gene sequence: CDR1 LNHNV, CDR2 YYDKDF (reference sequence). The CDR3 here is CATSPPRGAEQFF. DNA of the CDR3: TGTGCCACCAGCCCTCCAAGGGGCGCTGAGCAGTTCTTC.

The CDR3 DNA reads as TGTGCCAGCAGCTTCGACAGATACGAGCAGTACTTC. It encodes CASSFDRYEQYF. This sequence joins TRBV7-2 and TRBJ2-7; D is perhaps TRBD1 (5 bases). The germline CDR1 and CDR2 sequences are SGHTA and FQGNSA. V lost 3 bases, J lost 4 bases, and 7 bases lay in between. The CDR3 is 12 amino acids. The full variable domain, with the rest looked up from reference TRBV7-2 and TRBJ2-7, is GAGVSQSPSNKVTEKGKDVELRCDPISGHTALYWYRQSLGQGLEFLIYFQGNSAPDKSGLPSDRFSAERTGGSVSTLTIQRTQQEDSAVYLCASSFDRYEQYFGPGTRLTVT.

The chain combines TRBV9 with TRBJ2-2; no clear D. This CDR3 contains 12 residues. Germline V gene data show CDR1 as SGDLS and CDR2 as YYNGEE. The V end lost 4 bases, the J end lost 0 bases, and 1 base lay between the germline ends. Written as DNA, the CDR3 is TGTGCCAGCAGCTCGAACACCGGGGAGCTGTTTTTT. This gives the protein CASSSNTGELFF.

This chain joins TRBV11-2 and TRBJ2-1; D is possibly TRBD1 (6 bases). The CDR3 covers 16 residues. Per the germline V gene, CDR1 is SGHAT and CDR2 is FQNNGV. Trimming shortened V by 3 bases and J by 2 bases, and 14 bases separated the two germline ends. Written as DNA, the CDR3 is TGTGCCAGCAGCTTTTGGTTGGACAGACCCTACAATGAGCAGTTCTTC. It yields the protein CASSFWLDRPYNEQFF.

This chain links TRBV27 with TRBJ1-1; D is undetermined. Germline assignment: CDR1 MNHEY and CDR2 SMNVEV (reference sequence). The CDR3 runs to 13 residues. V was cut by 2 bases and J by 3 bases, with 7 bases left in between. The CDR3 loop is CASSLIVDTEAFF. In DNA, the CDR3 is TGTGCCAGCAGTTTAATCGTGGACACTGAAGCTTTCTTT.

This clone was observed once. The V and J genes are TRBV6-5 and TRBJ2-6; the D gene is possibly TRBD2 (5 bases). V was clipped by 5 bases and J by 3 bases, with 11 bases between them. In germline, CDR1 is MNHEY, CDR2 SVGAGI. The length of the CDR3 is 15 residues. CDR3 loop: CASSVSGDGANVLTF. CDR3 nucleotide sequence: TGTGCCAGCAGTGTAAGCGGCGATGGGGCCAACGTCCTGACTTTC.

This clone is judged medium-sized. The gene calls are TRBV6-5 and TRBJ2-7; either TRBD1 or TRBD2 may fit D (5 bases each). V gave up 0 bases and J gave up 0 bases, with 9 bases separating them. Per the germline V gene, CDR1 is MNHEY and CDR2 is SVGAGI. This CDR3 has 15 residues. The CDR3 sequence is CASSYSAGSSYEQYF. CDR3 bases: TGTGCCAGCAGTTACTCTGCAGGGAGCTCCTACGAGCAGTACTTC.

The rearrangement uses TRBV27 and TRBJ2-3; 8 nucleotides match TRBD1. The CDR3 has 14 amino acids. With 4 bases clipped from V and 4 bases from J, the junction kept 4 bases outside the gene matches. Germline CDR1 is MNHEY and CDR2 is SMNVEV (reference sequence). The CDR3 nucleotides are TGTGCCAGCAGTTCTGGACAGGGCCCAGATACGCAGTATTTT. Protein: CASSSGQGPDTQYF.

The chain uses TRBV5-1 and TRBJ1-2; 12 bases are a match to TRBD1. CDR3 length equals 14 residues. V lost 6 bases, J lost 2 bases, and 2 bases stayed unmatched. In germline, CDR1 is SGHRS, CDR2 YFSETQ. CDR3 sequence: CASKGTGGNYGYTF. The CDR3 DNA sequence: TGCGCCAGCAAAGGGACAGGGGGCAACTATGGCTACACCTTC. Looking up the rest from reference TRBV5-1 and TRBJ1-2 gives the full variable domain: KAGVTQTPRYLIKTRGQQVTLSCSPISGHRSVSWYQQTPGQGLQFLFEYFSETQRNKGNFPGRFSGRQFSNSRSEMNVSTLELGDSALYLCASKGTGGNYGYTFGSGTRLTVV.

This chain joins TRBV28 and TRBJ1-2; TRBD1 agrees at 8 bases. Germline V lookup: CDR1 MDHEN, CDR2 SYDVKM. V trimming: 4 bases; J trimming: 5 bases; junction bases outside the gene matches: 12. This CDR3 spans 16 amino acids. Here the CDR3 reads CASSYHPPGGWYGYTF. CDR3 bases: TGTGCCAGCAGTTACCACCCCCCAGGGGGCTGGTATGGCTACACCTTC.

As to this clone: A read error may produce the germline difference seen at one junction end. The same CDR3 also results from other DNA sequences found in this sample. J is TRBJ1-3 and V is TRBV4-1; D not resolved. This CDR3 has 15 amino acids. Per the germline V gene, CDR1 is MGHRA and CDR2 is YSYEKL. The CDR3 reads CASSQGLGEGNTIYF. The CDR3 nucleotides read TGTGCCAGCAGCCAAGGACTTGGGGAAGGAAACACCATATATTTT.